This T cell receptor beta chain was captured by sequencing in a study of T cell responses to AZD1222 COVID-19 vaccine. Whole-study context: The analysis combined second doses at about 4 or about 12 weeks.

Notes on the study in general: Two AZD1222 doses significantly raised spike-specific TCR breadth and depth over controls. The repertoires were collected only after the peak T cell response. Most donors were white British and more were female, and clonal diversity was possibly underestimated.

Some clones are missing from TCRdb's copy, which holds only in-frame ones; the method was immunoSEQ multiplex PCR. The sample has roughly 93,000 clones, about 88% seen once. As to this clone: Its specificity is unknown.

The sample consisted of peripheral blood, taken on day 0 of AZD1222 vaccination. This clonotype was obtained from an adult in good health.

This CDR3 is CSVEGAYEQYF. As DNA, the CDR3 is TGCAGCGTTGAGGGAGCCTACGAGCAGTACTTC. The chain links TRBV29-1 to TRBJ2-7, with D tentatively TRBD2 (5 bases). Trimming shortened V by 3 bases and J by 2 bases, and 5 bases separated the two germline ends. The CDR3 has 11 amino acids. The germline gives CDR1 SQVTM, CDR2 ANQGSEA.